The 20 T cell receptor beta chains presented below share a single source sample, sequenced in a study of blood T cell repertoires in COVID-19 (dated by TCRdb to the early 2020s). The library was generated by the immunoSEQ multiplex PCR assay. TCRdb carries this immuneACCESS record with in-frame sequences only. Its versions omit some clonotypes, under half of them owing to an unresolved V gene in the studies checked, with the rest unexplained. The sample yields 250,000 or so clones; about nine tenths were counted once. Over 0.85% of the sample is held by the ten biggest clonotypes. Material for sequencing was PBMCs or T cells enriched from blood (not recorded which). These receptors all come from a man aged 45-65 years who had been exposed to COVID-19.

Only one count was recorded for this clone. The V and J genes are TRBV19 and TRBJ1-1; D ambiguous. V shed 5 bases and J shed 1 base, with 17 bases lying between them. The CDR3 is 16 amino acids. Germline V gene lookup returns CDR1 LNHDA and CDR2 SQIVND (reference sequence). In nucleotides, the CDR3 is TGTGCCAGTAGTTCTAACCACGCAAACCAGAACACTGAAGCTTTCTTT. This codes for CASSSNHANQNTEAFF. Variable domain in full (rest from reference TRBV19 and TRBJ1-1): DGGITQSPKYLFRKEGQNVTLSCEQNLNHDAMYWYRQDPGQGLRLIYYSQIVNDFQKGDIAEGYSVSREKKESFPLTVTSAQKNPTAFYLCASSSNHANQNTEAFFGQGTRLTVV.

The chain joins TRBV6-5 to TRBJ1-6; TRBD1 matches at 10 bases. Germline-derived CDR1 and CDR2 are MNHEY and SVGAGI. The CDR3 runs 14 residues. Trimming removed 6 bases from V and 11 bases from J; junction bases left unmatched: 7. The CDR3 sequence is CASSLDRGGPPLHF. CDR3 DNA sequence: TGTGCCAGCAGCCTGGACAGGGGGGGACCACCCCTCCACTTT.

This clone was seen repeatedly, ten times or more. The chain joins TRBV29-1 to TRBJ1-1; the D gene is possibly TRBD1 (5 bases). V was shortened by 4 bases and J by 7 bases, with 10 bases between the two germline ends. In germline, CDR1 is SQVTM, CDR2 ANQGSEA. The CDR3 has 11 amino acids. The CDR3 DNA follows: TGCAGCGTTGGACGACAGATTGAAGCTTTCTTT. Translated: CSVGRQIEAFF. Supplemented by reference TRBV29-1 and TRBJ1-1, the full variable domain reads SAVISQKPSRDICQRGTSLTIQCQVDSQVTMMFWYRQQPGQSLTLIATANQGSEATYESGFVIDKFPISRPNLTFSTLTVSNMSPEDSSIYLCSVGRQIEAFFGQGTRLTVV.

This sequence joins TRBV5-1 and TRBJ2-2, with 10 bases matching TRBD1. This CDR3 is 18 amino acids long. Germline V gene data show CDR1 as SGHRS and CDR2 as YFSETQ. V lost 2 bases, J lost 4 bases, and 11 bases stayed unmatched. In DNA form, the CDR3 reads TGCGCCAGCAGCTTAGCGCCCGCGACAGGGGGCCTCACCGGGGAGCTGTTTTTT. It translates to CASSLAPATGGLTGELFF.

V usage is TRBV12-5 and J usage is TRBJ2-3; D remains ambiguous. The CDR3 loop spans 13 amino acids. Germline values: CDR1 LGHNT, CDR2 FRNRAP. Trimming took 2 bases from V and 1 from J, leaving 4 bases between them. CDR3 sequence reads: CASGLSGTDTQYF. For the CDR3, the DNA is TGTGCTAGTGGTTTGTCCGGCACAGATACGCAGTATTTT.

The chain recombines TRBV7-9 with TRBJ1-5; 11 nucleotides align to TRBD1. Germline V gene sequence: CDR1 SEHNR, CDR2 FQNEAQ (reference sequence). This CDR3 is built from 16 residues. V gave up 0 bases and J gave up 7 bases; unmatched junction bases: 5. The DNA of the CDR3 is TGTGCCAGCAGCTTAGCCTTGGGACAGGGGGGGCAGCCCCAGCATTTT. This gives the protein CASSLALGQGGQPQHF. The whole variable domain, filled in from reference TRBV7-9 and TRBJ1-5, reads DTGVSQNPRHKITKRGQNVTFRCDPISEHNRLYWYRQTLGQGPEFLTYFQNEAQLEKSRLLSDRFSAERPKGSFSTLEIQRTEQGDSAMYLCASSLALGQGGQPQHFGDGTRLSIL.

The V gene is TRBV7-3, the J gene TRBJ1-1; D remains unclear. This CDR3 spans 15 amino acids. V shed 1 base and J shed 0 bases, with 9 bases lying between them. The germline CDR1 and CDR2 sequences are SGHTA and FQGTGA. In nucleotides, the CDR3 is TGTGCCAGCAGCTTAAGAACAGTCCTGAACACTGAAGCTTTCTTT. It is translated as CASSLRTVLNTEAFF.

The chain is built from TRBV19 and TRBJ2-5, with 8 nucleotides matching TRBD1. The CDR3 totals 15 residues. V shed 3 bases and J 5 bases; nucleotides not matched to a gene: 8. Looked up from germline, CDR1 is LNHDA and CDR2 is SQIVND (reference sequence). The CDR3 loop reads CASSIESGGWETQYF. The CDR3 bases are TGTGCCAGTAGTATCGAGTCAGGGGGCTGGGAGACCCAGTACTTC.

The rearrangement uses TRBV24-1 and TRBJ2-1, with 13 bases matching TRBD2. This CDR3 is built from 19 residues. J lost 8 bases, V lost 4 bases, and 16 bases had no gene match. CDR1 is KGHDR, CDR2 SFDVKD, per germline. CDR3 in amino acids: CATSDQATSGGAAGDEQFF. The CDR3 DNA follows: TGTGCCACCAGTGACCAAGCAACTAGCGGGGGGGCAGCGGGCGATGAGCAGTTCTTC.

This clone was detected once. The chain has TRBV2 and TRBJ2-2; 12 bases align to TRBD1. This CDR3 has 15 residues. Trimming removed 8 bases from V and 6 bases from J; junction bases left unmatched: 7. The germline V gene has CDR1 SNHLY and CDR2 FYNNEI. CDR3 residues: CASGGGQGAPGELFF. The CDR3 DNA reads as TGTGCCAGCGGGGGGGGACAGGGGGCCCCCGGGGAGCTGTTTTTT.

The CDR3 spells CASSQINRQGAPPEYF. DNA for the CDR3: TGTGCCAGCAGCCAAATTAATAGACAGGGGGCCCCCCCAGAGTACTTC. The chain employs TRBV3-1 (or the pseudogene TRBV3-2) and TRBJ2-7, with 10 bases matching TRBD1. CDR3 length equals 16 residues. The germline V gene encodes CDR1 LGHDT and CDR2 YNNKEL (reference sequence). V dropped 2 bases and J dropped 11; count of bases not matched to a gene: 15.

This chain links TRBV19 with TRBJ2-1; tentatively, D is TRBD2 (7 bases). V was cut by 3 bases and J by 1 base, with 16 bases left in between. Germline V gene data show CDR1 as LNHDA and CDR2 as SQIVND (reference sequence). CDR3 length: 17 amino acids. DNA of the CDR3: TGTGCCAGTAGTATCGTATCAGCGGGACATTCCTACAATGAGCAGTTCTTC. Translation: CASSIVSAGHSYNEQFF.

This clone occurred once. The rearrangement links TRBV5-1 to TRBJ1-2, with D tentatively TRBD1 (6 bases). The V end was cut by 2 bases, the J end by 6 bases, with 14 bases between. In germline, CDR1 is SGHRS, CDR2 YFSETQ. This CDR3 has 14 amino acids. CDR3 sequence (DNA): TGCGCCAGCAGCTTATACAGGGCGAGCGATGGCTACACCTTC. Its protein is CASSLYRASDGYTF.

The J gene is TRBJ1-4, the V gene TRBV2; TRBD1 might be the D (6 bases). Between the trimmed V and J ends, which lost 7 bases and 5 bases, there was a span of 14 bases. The CDR3 contains 14 residues. The germline gives CDR1 SNHLY, CDR2 FYNNEI. CDR3 DNA sequence: TGTGCCAGCACCACGGACAGAACGAATGAAAAACTGTTTTTT. As protein: CASTTDRTNEKLFF.

The chain links TRBV6-5 to TRBJ1-1; 8 nucleotides agree with TRBD1. From germline, CDR1 is MNHEY and CDR2 SVGAGI. There are 15 residues in the CDR3. V lost 5 bases and J lost 3; bases outside the gene matches: 8. CDR3 DNA: TGTGCCAGCAGTAAACAGGGGGGGCGTTACACTGAAGCTTTCTTT. Protein: CASSKQGGRYTEAFF.

The chain links TRBV6-5 to TRBJ1-1, with a tentative D call TRBD1 (5 bases). V was shortened by 7 bases and J by 5 bases, with 14 bases between the two germline ends. From germline, CDR1 is MNHEY and CDR2 SVGAGI. CDR3 length equals 13 residues. CDR3 in amino acids: CASTLRRGTEAFF. The CDR3 DNA follows: TGTGCCAGCACCCTACGAAGGGGAACTGAAGCTTTCTTT.

The chain uses TRBV5-1 and TRBJ1-3; D is uncertain. This CDR3 spans 15 amino acids. V shed 4 bases and J shed 9 bases, with 20 bases lying between them. Germline V gives CDR1 SGHRS, CDR2 YFSETQ. Written as DNA, the CDR3 is TGCGCCAGCAGCCCCGGCCGGGGTCCCCTTCTCACCATATATTTT. Translated: CASSPGRGPLLTIYF.

The chain recombines TRBV7-9 with TRBJ2-1; 10 bases map to TRBD2. Germline V gene lookup returns CDR1 SEHNR and CDR2 FQNEAQ (reference sequence). The CDR3 sequence is 14 residues long. The V segment lost 6 bases and the J segment 8 bases; nucleotides outside the gene matches: 7. The CDR3 loop is CASSFSSGSDEQFF. CDR3 DNA sequence: TGTGCCAGCAGTTTTTCTAGCGGGAGCGATGAGCAGTTCTTC.

The V and J genes are TRBV4-2 and TRBJ2-1; TRBD2 matches 7 bases. Germline loops: CDR1 LGHNA, CDR2 YNFKEQ. The CDR3 sequence is 17 residues long. Unmatched junction bases numbered 9, after V lost 4 bases and J lost 0 bases. The CDR3 protein is CASSPRDYPSSYNEQFF. Here the CDR3 DNA reads TGTGCCAGCAGCCCCCGGGACTACCCTAGCTCCTACAATGAGCAGTTCTTC.

The chain links TRBV7-9 to TRBJ1-2; 9 bases map to TRBD1. Germline loops: CDR1 SEHNR, CDR2 FQNEAQ (reference sequence). Germline trimming cut 4 bases from V and 1 base from J; bases unmatched to any gene: 4. The CDR3 consists of 15 residues. The CDR3: CASSSWDRDNYGYTF. DNA for the CDR3: TGTGCCAGCAGCTCCTGGGACAGGGATAACTATGGCTACACCTTC.